What follows describes a single TCR beta chain. CDR1 is GTSNPN, CDR2 SVGIG, per germline (reference sequence). Trimming removed 1 base from V and 6 bases from J, with 18 bases in between. The CDR3 covers 16 residues. Enrollees, about 18 to 89 years old, lived in roughly 24 US areas. This specimen comes from a study of blood T cell repertoires in COVID-19. Only in-frame clones appear in the TCRdb table, and some are missing; sequencing was by immunoSEQ multiplex PCR. The sample holds hundreds of thousands of clones, over 75% seen once. Sequencing was done on a sample of PBMCs or T cells enriched from blood (not recorded which). The origin of this receptor is a man aged 30 to 45 who had recovered from COVID-19. The V and J genes are TRBV30 and TRBJ1-4; perhaps TRBD1 as D (5 bases). CDR3 in DNA: TGTGCCTGGAGTGCACTCAACCCACAGGTAGATGAAAAACTGTTTTTT. This sequence encodes CAWSALNPQVDEKLFF. The full variable domain, completed using reference TRBV30 and TRBJ1-4, is SQTIHQWPATLVQPVGSPLSLECTVEGTSNPNLYWYRQAAGRGLQLLFYSVGIGQISSEVPQNLSASRPQDRQFILSSKKLLLSDSGFYLCAWSALNPQVDEKLFFGSGTQLSVL.